This T cell receptor (beta chain) was sequenced in a study of shared clonotypes between healthy human individuals. Assay used: immunoSEQ multiplex PCR; TCRdb lists only in-frame clones, some missing. The sample has about 1.9 million clones, about 93% seen once; the top ten hold more than 1.5%. The naive CD8 subset, CD45RO-negative cells positively selected for CCR7, excluded terminally differentiated effector memory CD45RA+ cells. All donors were healthy HIV-negative adults lacking recent acute infections or vaccinations. The TCR was taken from a man aged 18 to 29 in good health. Some clones in this sample may be carry-over from other donors' samples. Sample: naive CD8+ T cells from PBMCs.

The CDR3 nucleotides are TGCGCCAGCAGCCAAGGGTGGGGGGCAACTAATGAAAAACTGTTTTTT. This gives the protein CASSQGWGATNEKLFF. The rearrangement links TRBV4-1 to TRBJ1-4; D possibly corresponds to TRBD1 (5 bases). Trimming removed 1 base at V and 0 bases at J, with 9 bases between. The germline V gene has CDR1 MGHRA and CDR2 YSYEKL. This CDR3 is built from 16 residues.